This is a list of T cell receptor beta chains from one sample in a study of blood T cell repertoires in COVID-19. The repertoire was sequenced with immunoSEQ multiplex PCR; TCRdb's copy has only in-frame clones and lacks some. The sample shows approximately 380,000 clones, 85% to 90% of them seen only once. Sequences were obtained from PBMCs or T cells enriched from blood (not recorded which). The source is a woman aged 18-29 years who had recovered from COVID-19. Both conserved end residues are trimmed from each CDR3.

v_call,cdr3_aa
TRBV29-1,SVEDRTYEQY
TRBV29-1,SVEGRGRNYGYT
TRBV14,ASSPGSSGSHEQY
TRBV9,ASSVGQFTEAF
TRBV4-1,ASSQEEAGFNTEAF
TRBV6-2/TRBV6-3,ASSRRDSSYEQY
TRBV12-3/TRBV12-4,ASSNTRAGEQY
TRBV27,ASSFSWTGRNTEAF
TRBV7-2,ASSLSTGNTIY
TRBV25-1,ASIYGGFHEQY
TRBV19,ASMGAGGPSEQF
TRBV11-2,ASRERTDEMLNTGELF
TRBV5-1,ASSLGQGLNTEAF
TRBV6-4,ASSVGDSGELF
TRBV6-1,ASSEESYGQY
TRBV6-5,ASTWTGAGNTIY
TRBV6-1,ASSESQARLGAF
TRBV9,ASSVGSRFDYGYT
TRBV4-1,ASSQDRVRGETEAF
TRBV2,ASSPDRGKGIEQF
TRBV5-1,ASSPQGAGANVLT
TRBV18,ASSPRSSGSTDTQY
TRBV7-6,ASSLGGRGLKGYGYT
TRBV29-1,SVEIQYEKLF
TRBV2,ASRRLDRGDQPQH
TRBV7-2,ASSQSGAQLSSYNSPLH
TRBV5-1,ASNQGGEQY
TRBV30,AWTTGNEETQY
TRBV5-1,ASTRFDRASSYEQY
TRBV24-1,ATSDTGYNEQF
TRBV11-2,ASSFTRTGMNTGELF
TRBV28,ASSRTGAGPQH
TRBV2,ASSDYVLRDTQY
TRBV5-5,ASSSPGQGVETQY
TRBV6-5,ASRLTGGGTEAF
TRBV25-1,ASSVDRGATNEKLF
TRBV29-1,SVIIQGKIEKLF
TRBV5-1,ASSSRTGGRGTEAF